Listed below are T cell receptor beta chains from one sample, sequenced in a study of cytomegalovirus exposure and HLA in healthy donors. Generated by immunoSEQ multiplex PCR, the TCRdb table keeps only in-frame clones and is missing some. Of 130,000 or so clones in the sample, approximately 80% were seen once. The sample comprised PBMCs. The receptors derive from a female donor in good health and CMV-seronegative. The CDR3 runs from the conserved cysteine through the conserved F or W. The D gene is left open where the match is weak. A row's size may be missing; if present it is once, few, many or a size class.

J: TRBJ1-4
V: TRBV4-1
size: once
D: TRBD1
DNA: TGCGCCAGCAGAACGTCCGGGACAGGGCCTGAAAAACTGTTTTTT
CDR3: CASRTSGTGPEKLFF

J: TRBJ2-6
V: TRBV21-1
size: NA
D: NA
DNA: TGTGCCAGCACCGCTTACAGGGGGGATATCCCTGGGGCCAACGTCCTGACTTTC
CDR3: CASTAYRGDIPGANVLTF

J: TRBJ1-2
V: TRBV19
size: NA
D: NA
DNA: TGTGCCAGTAGTAACCCTACCTCCGGGATGATCTATGGCTACACCTTC
CDR3: CASSNPTSGMIYGYTF

J: TRBJ2-5
V: TRBV5-4
size: NA
D: NA
DNA: TGTGCCAGCAGCCAAGTGCTATGGAACAGCTTCCTCCAAGAGACCCAGTACTTC
CDR3: CASSQVLWNSFLQETQYF

J: TRBJ2-6
V: TRBV27
size: NA
D: NA
DNA: TGTGCCAGCAGTCCCACAGGGAAGGATGGGGCCAACGTCCTGACTTTC
CDR3: CASSPTGKDGANVLTF

J: TRBJ1-5
V: TRBV28
size: NA
D: NA
DNA: TGTGCCAGCAGTTCCCCCGGGAATCAGCCCCAGCATTTT
CDR3: CASSSPGNQPQHF

J: TRBJ2-1
V: TRBV11-1
size: few
D: TRBD2
DNA: TGTGCCAGCAGACATAAGCGGGACTCCTACAATGAGCAGTTCTTC
CDR3: CASRHKRDSYNEQFF

J: TRBJ2-5
V: TRBV5-4
size: NA
D: NA
DNA: TGTGCCAGCCACTCGACAGTTCAAGAGACCCAGTACTTC
CDR3: CASHSTVQETQYF

J: TRBJ2-7
V: TRBV7-9
size: NA
D: TRBD1
DNA: TGTGCCAGCAGCGGACTGGCAGGGGGCTCCTACGAGCAGTACTTC
CDR3: CASSGLAGGSYEQYF

J: TRBJ2-3
V: TRBV30
size: NA
D: TRBD2
DNA: TGTGCCTGGAGTGACACGGGACTAGCGGGAGGTTATGGCACAGATACGCAGTATTTT
CDR3: CAWSDTGLAGGYGTDTQYF